The rows below give T cell receptor beta chains drawn from one sample of a study of STAT5B mutations in CD4+ large granular lymphocyte leukemia. The method was immunoSEQ multiplex PCR; TCRdb's version includes in-frame clones alone and lacks a portion of them. The table shows tens of thousands of clones, with around 70% occurring only once. Source material: CD4+ T cells from blood buffy coats. The receptors were sampled from a human donor in good health. Both conserved end residues are part of each CDR3. A D gene is named only where the DNA matches it firmly. Rows may omit the clone size; those that give it use once, few, many or a size class.

V	length	D	J	size	DNA	CDR3
TRBV5-1	16	.	TRBJ1-4	.	TGCGCCAGCAGCTTGGCGAACGGAGGGATTAATGAAAAACTGTTTTTT	CASSLANGGINEKLFF
TRBV19	16	.	TRBJ1-2	.	TGTGCCAGTACGGCAGGCCAACTTCCCCAGGGGTATGGCTACACCTTC	CASTAGQLPQGYGYTF
TRBV18	15	TRBD2	TRBJ2-1	.	TGTGCCAGCTCACCACAGCGGGGGGGCTTGGATGAGCAGTTCTTC	CASSPQRGGLDEQFF
TRBV19	18	TRBD2	TRBJ2-3	.	TGTGCCAGTAGTCTTGGACTAGCGGGGGGAGCGGGTGGAGATACGCAGTATTTT	CASSLGLAGGAGGDTQYF
TRBV28	16	.	TRBJ2-3	.	TGTGCCAGCAGTTTTAGGGGGGGCGGCAGAACAGATACGCAGTATTTT	CASSFRGGGRTDTQYF
TRBV10-3	14	.	TRBJ1-2	.	TGTGCCATCAGTGGCTCAGGAAATCGGAGTGGCTACACCTTC	CAISGSGNRSGYTF
TRBV6-5	15	.	TRBJ2-4	.	TGTGCCAGCAGTTACTCGGGGCTCCCGTGGGACATTCAGTACTTC	CASSYSGLPWDIQYF
TRBV11-2	14	.	TRBJ1-5	.	TGTGCCAGCAGCTTAGAGGCTGTGAGGCAGCCCCAGCATTTT	CASSLEAVRQPQHF
TRBV18	15	.	TRBJ1-1	.	TGTGCCAGCTCACTCCCGACAACTTTAAACACTGAAGCTTTCTTT	CASSLPTTLNTEAFF
TRBV7-8	15	.	TRBJ2-7	.	TGTGCCAGCAGCTTCGGGGGGCTGGGACCCTACGAGCAGTACTTC	CASSFGGLGPYEQYF
TRBV10-3	17	.	TRBJ2-7	.	TGTGCCATCAGAGGGGGAGGGATAAGGGACTCCTCCTACGAGCAGTACTTC	CAIRGGGIRDSSYEQYF
TRBV27	15	.	TRBJ1-5	few	TGTGCCAGCAGTTTGGGGCCCGAGGGCGGCATGCCCCAGCATTTT	CASSLGPEGGMPQHF
TRBV10-1	16	TRBD2	TRBJ2-1	.	TGCGCCAGCAGCCCCTCCTGGACTAGCGGCGACAATGAGCAGTTCTTC	CASSPSWTSGDNEQFF
TRBV19	15	TRBD1	TRBJ1-6	.	TGTGCCAGTCAAACAGGGGGCGGTTGGGGTTCACCCCTCCACTTT	CASQTGGGWGSPLHF
TRBV20-1	11	.	TRBJ2-5	.	TGCAGTGCTAGAGATCAAGAGACCCAGTACTTC	CSARDQETQYF
TRBV7-9	15	TRBD2	TRBJ2-1	.	TGTGCCAGCAGCTTAGGTCGGGGGGGCTACAATGAGCAGTTCTTC	CASSLGRGGYNEQFF
TRBV6-1	11	.	TRBJ2-3	.	TGTGCCAGCAGGTTTGCAGATACGCAGTATTTT	CASRFADTQYF
TRBV19	12	.	TRBJ2-3	few	TGTGCCAGTAGACAGAGTGGAGATACGCAGTATTTT	CASRQSGDTQYF
TRBV11-3	12	.	TRBJ2-3	.	TGTGCCAGCAGCTGGGGAGGAGATACGCAGTATTTT	CASSWGGDTQYF
TRBV7-2	12	.	TRBJ2-7	few	TGTGCCAGCAGCTTATTCTCCTACGAGCAGTACTTC	CASSLFSYEQYF
TRBV5-5	15	TRBD1	TRBJ1-1	.	TGTGCCAGCAGCTTGTACAGGGGGACGAACACTGAAGCTTTCTTT	CASSLYRGTNTEAFF
TRBV19	14	.	TRBJ1-1	.	TGTGCCAGTAGTATACCCAGGGGGAACACTGAAGCTTTCTTT	CASSIPRGNTEAFF
TRBV6-1	14	.	TRBJ1-1	.	TGTGCCAGCAGTGAAAACCAGGGGAACACTGAAGCTTTCTTT	CASSENQGNTEAFF
TRBV10-3	13	.	TRBJ1-4	few	TGTGCCATCAGGGACATGATGAATGAAAAACTGTTTTTT	CAIRDMMNEKLFF
TRBV7-9	13	.	TRBJ2-7	.	TGTGCCAGCAGAGGACTGGGAAAGGATGAGCAGTACTTC	CASRGLGKDEQYF
TRBV5-1	10	.	TRBJ1-1	.	TGCGCCAGCAGCACCCCGGGGGCTTTCTTT	CASSTPGAFF
TRBV11-3	16	TRBD2	TRBJ2-7	.	TGTGCCAGCAGCTTAGAGCGCGGCGGGGGGGACTACGAGCAGTACTTC	CASSLERGGGDYEQYF
TRBV6-5	14	.	TRBJ2-3	.	TGTGCCAGCAGTTACTCCCTGCTAGAGAATACGCAGTATTTT	CASSYSLLENTQYF
TRBV28	15	.	TRBJ1-1	.	TGTGCCAGCAGTGCCCGGACAGTGACAAGAACAGAAGCTTTCTTT	CASSARTVTRTEAFF
TRBV19	13	.	TRBJ2-5	.	TGTGCCAGTAGTGTCGGGTCACGAGAGACCCAGTACTTC	CASSVGSRETQYF
TRBV18	17	TRBD2	TRBJ2-5	.	TGTGCCAGCTCACCCCTGGCTAGCGGGATGCCTCAAGAGACCCAGTACTTC	CASSPLASGMPQETQYF
TRBV9	14	TRBD2	TRBJ2-5	.	TGTGCCAGCAGCGTAGACAGCGGGGGGGCCCCTCAGTACTTC	CASSVDSGGAPQYF
TRBV5-1	14	TRBD1	TRBJ2-3	.	TGCGCCAGCAGCTCGGGACAGGAAACAGATACGCAGTATTTT	CASSSGQETDTQYF
TRBV9	14	.	TRBJ2-7	few	TGTGCCAGCAGCGTAGGCAGTACTGTTGGGTTACAGTACTTC	CASSVGSTVGLQYF
TRBV25-1	15	.	TRBJ1-6	.	TGTGCCAGCAGTTCGTCTCAGGGAGGTCTAGCACCCCTCCACTTT	CASSSSQGGLAPLHF
TRBV10-3	14	.	TRBJ2-1	.	TGTGCCATCAATCCGGGGGAAACTAATAATGAGCAGTTCTTC	CAINPGETNNEQFF
TRBV6-6	15	TRBD2	TRBJ2-5	.	TGTGCCAGCAGCTCTGGACTAGCGGGGGGAGAGACCCAGTACTTC	CASSSGLAGGETQYF